The rows below give T cell receptor beta chains drawn from one sample of a study of neurological immune-mediated disorders. TCRdb called the 5' RACE reads again in MiXCR, with one record for every CDR3 protein. The sample lists about 62,000 distinct CDR3 sequences; under 5.5% were seen once. The sequencing input was PBMCs. The receptors stem from a woman aged 45 to 65 with multiple sclerosis. CDR3s include the opening cysteine and the closing phenylalanine or tryptophan. The D gene is left open where the match is weak. Expanded clones get a size class; other rows say once, few or many, or leave the size out.

d_gene,v_gene,j_gene,abundance,CDR3aa,CDR3nt
.,TRBV5-6,TRBJ1-5,medium-sized,CASSLWDGRGNQPQNF,TGTGCCAGCAGCTTGTGGGACGGCAGGGGCAATCAGCCCCAGAATTTT
.,TRBV9,TRBJ2-2,many,CASSVVGGAGELFF,TGTGCCAGCAGCGTAGTAGGGGGGGCCGGGGAGCTGTTTTTT
TRBD1,TRBV20-1,TRBJ1-1,.,CSATKGGTKTEAFF,TGCAGTGCTACAAAAGGGGGCACGAAAACTGAAGCTTTCTTT
TRBD1,TRBV4-1,TRBJ1-5,medium-sized,CASAGTGYTISNQPQHF,TGCGCCAGCGCCGGGACAGGGTATACTATTAGCAATCAGCCCCAGCATTTT
.,TRBV14,TRBJ1-1,.,CASSQASGGTEAFF,TGTGCCAGCAGCCAAGCGTCCGGGGGAACTGAAGCTTTCTTT
.,TRBV7-2,TRBJ1-1,many,CASRSSGFMNTEAFF,TGTGCCAGCAGATCCTCGGGGTTTATGAACACTGAAGCTTTCTTT
.,TRBV5-4,TRBJ2-3,few,CASSLLLDTQYF,TGTGCCAGCAGCTTGTTGTTAGATACGCAGTATTTT
.,TRBV7-8,TRBJ2-3,many,CASSSRPADTQYF,TGTGCCAGCAGCTCCCGGCCCGCGGATACGCAGTATTTT
TRBD1,TRBV7-2,TRBJ2-1,many,CASSWDRGMNEQFF,TGTGCCAGCAGCTGGGACAGGGGTATGAATGAGCAGTTCTTC
.,TRBV20-1,TRBJ2-6,many,CSARTIVGRGSGANVLTF,TGCAGTGCTAGAACAATCGTTGGTCGTGGCTCTGGGGCCAACGTCCTGACTTTC
.,TRBV5-1,TRBJ1-1,.,CASSLLNGGAEAFF,TGCGCCAGCAGCTTGTTGAACGGAGGCGCTGAAGCTTTCTTT
TRBD2,TRBV12-3/TRBV12-4,TRBJ2-2,many,CASKLAENTGELFF,TGTGCCAGCAAACTAGCGGAGAACACCGGGGAGCTGTTTTTT
.,TRBV20-1,TRBJ1-1,medium-sized,CSAQAGVTEAFF,TGCAGTGCTCAAGCAGGGGTCACTGAAGCTTTCTTT
.,TRBV20-1,TRBJ1-1,many,CSARYDKAFF,TGCAGTGCTCGATACGACAAAGCTTTCTTT
TRBD1,TRBV5-1,TRBJ1-1,many,CASSPDRPFGTEAFF,TGCGCCAGCAGTCCGGACAGGCCTTTCGGCACTGAAGCTTTCTTT
.,TRBV6-5,TRBJ1-5,many,CASGRDNQPQHF,TGTGCCAGCGGTAGGGACAATCAGCCCCAGCATTTT
.,TRBV6-6,TRBJ1-2,.,CASSQTEGHVYGYTF,TGTGCCAGCAGCCAAACGGAGGGGCATGTCTATGGCTACACCTTC
.,TRBV4-1,TRBJ2-5,few,CASSPQTGRQETQYF,TGCGCCAGCAGCCCACAGACAGGGAGGCAGGAGACCCAGTACTTC
.,TRBV7-2,TRBJ1-2,many,CASSFFTEDYGYTF,TGTGCCAGCAGCTTCTTTACCGAGGACTATGGCTACACCTTC
TRBD2,TRBV11-3,TRBJ2-5,many,CASSRRLARAGETQYF,TGTGCCAGCAGCCGTCGACTAGCTCGAGCTGGAGAGACCCAGTACTTC
.,TRBV12-3/TRBV12-4,TRBJ1-6,many,CASSLMGRSPLHF,TGTGCCAGCAGTCTAATGGGGCGTTCACCCCTCCACTTT
.,TRBV7-7,TRBJ1-4,.,CASSPVATNEKLFF,TGTGCTAGCAGCCCTGTAGCAACTAATGAAAAACTGTTTTTT
.,TRBV4-1,TRBJ1-5,few,CASSLYSNQPQNF,TGCGCCAGCAGCCTGTATAGCAATCAGCCCCAGAATTTT
TRBD2,TRBV20-1,TRBJ2-1,many,CSAPGWGGAYNEQFF,TGCAGTGCTCCTGGTTGGGGGGGGGCCTACAATGAGCAGTTCTTC
.,TRBV20-1,TRBJ1-5,few,CSARVGAGSSNQPQNF,.
TRBD1,TRBV12-3/TRBV12-4,TRBJ2-7,many,CASSLQGAVEQYF,TGTGCCAGCAGTTTGCAGGGGGCGGTCGAGCAGTACTTC
.,TRBV7-9,TRBJ2-3,many,CASIGGATDTQYF,TGTGCCAGCATTGGGGGGGCCACAGATACGCAGTATTTT
TRBD2,TRBV5-1,TRBJ2-5,few,CASSGGLAIRQETQYF,TGCGCCAGCAGCGGTGGACTAGCAATTAGGCAAGAGACCCAGTACTTC
.,TRBV5-1,TRBJ2-5,many,CASSLGGGETQYF,TGCGCCAGCAGCTTGGGGGGAGGAGAGACCCAGTACTTC
TRBD1,TRBV7-3,TRBJ2-1,many,CASSGHDGTGNNEQFF,TGTGCCAGCAGCGGACATGACGGGACAGGGAACAATGAGCAGTTCTTC
.,TRBV12-3/TRBV12-4,TRBJ2-1,many,CASSLGGAGNEQFF,TGTGCCAGCAGTTTAGGTGGGGCCGGCAATGAGCAGTTCTTC
.,TRBV29-1,TRBJ2-1,few,CSVVRRAYNEQFF,TGCAGCGTCGTTAGACGGGCTTACAATGAGCAGTTCTTC
.,TRBV6-6,TRBJ1-2,many,CASRKWGGVDGYTF,TGTGCCAGCAGAAAATGGGGGGGCGTCGATGGCTACACCTTC
.,TRBV10-3,TRBJ1-5,many,CAISESAGPRQPQHF,TGTGCCATCAGTGAGTCGGCAGGACCAAGGCAGCCCCAGCATTTT
.,TRBV5-1,TRBJ1-1,many,CASRRQDSNTEAFF,TGCGCCAGCAGGAGACAAGACAGCAACACTGAAGCTTTCTTT
.,TRBV7-2,TRBJ1-1,.,CASSTKRRKEQGRTEAFF,TGTGCCAGCAGTACTAAGCGCAGGAAGGAACAGGGTAGGACTGAAGCTTTCTTT
.,TRBV5-5,TRBJ2-3,many,CASSPHLRTDTQYF,TGTGCCAGCAGCCCCCATCTAAGGACAGATACGCAGTATTTT
TRBD2,TRBV11-2,TRBJ2-5,many,CASSLGLAAQETQYF,TGTGCCAGCAGCTTGGGGCTAGCGGCTCAAGAGACCCAGTACTTC
.,TRBV5-4,TRBJ2-1,few,CASSSTSYNEQFF,TGTGCCAGCAGTTCTACGAGCTACAATGAGCAGTTCTTC
.,TRBV5-1,TRBJ2-2,many,CASSLGQRDTGELFF,TGCGCCAGCAGCTTGGGCCAGCGGGACACCGGGGAGCTGTTTTTT
.,TRBV11-2,TRBJ2-6,many,CASSLDPYSGANVLTF,TGTGCCAGCAGCCTCGACCCTTACTCTGGGGCCAACGTCCTGACTTTC
.,TRBV5-1,TRBJ1-1,many,CASSLRAPTMNTEAFF,TGCGCCAGCAGCTTGCGGGCCCCGACAATGAACACTGAAGCTTTCTTT
TRBD2,TRBV5-1,TRBJ2-1,many,CASSLVASGGYSEQFF,TGCGCCAGCAGCTTGGTTGCTAGCGGGGGTTATAGTGAGCAGTTCTTC
.,TRBV3-1,TRBJ2-3,.,CASSSLVVDTQYF,TGTGCCAGCAGCTCCCTGGTAGTAGATACGCAGTATTTT
.,TRBV5-1,TRBJ2-3,many,CASSSTQVTDTQYF,TGCGCCAGCAGCTCGACACAGGTCACAGATACGCAGTATTTT
.,TRBV5-5,TRBJ1-1,many,CASSLPGGEAFF,TGTGCCAGCAGCTTGCCGGGAGGGGAAGCTTTCTTT
.,TRBV29-1,TRBJ2-5,many,CSADKGEETQYF,TGCAGCGCTGACAAGGGTGAAGAGACCCAGTACTTC
.,TRBV20-1,TRBJ2-3,many,CSARVLRLASTDTQYF,TGCAGTGCTAGAGTACTTAGGCTAGCGTCCACAGATACGCAGTATTTT
.,TRBV6-5,TRBJ2-3,many,CASSGPDTQYF,TGTGCCAGCAGTGGACCAGATACGCAGTATTTT
.,TRBV7-9,TRBJ2-1,many,CASSSPRDGSYNEQFF,TGTGCCAGCAGCTCACCCCGGGACGGCTCCTACAATGAGCAGTTCTTC
.,TRBV29-1,TRBJ1-1,many,CSVFSRNTEAFF,TGCAGCGTCTTTAGTAGGAACACTGAAGCTTTCTTT
.,TRBV20-1,TRBJ1-5,few,CSARGGVSNQPQNF,TGCAGTGCTAGAGGGGGAGTAAGCAATCAGCCCCAGAATTTT
.,TRBV4-3,TRBJ1-2,many,CASSQEPRVDGYTF,TGCGCCAGCAGCCAAGAACCGCGGGTAGATGGCTACACCTTC
.,TRBV3-1,TRBJ1-6,many,CASSQSLNSPLHF,TGTGCCAGCAGCCAAAGTCTTAATTCACCCCTCCACTTT
.,TRBV7-9,TRBJ2-6,many,CGHSGSGANVLTF,TGTGGGCACTCGGGCTCTGGGGCCAACGTCCTGACTTTC
.,TRBV10-3,TRBJ2-1,many,CAISRQVFNGGEQFF,TGTGCCATCAGCCGACAAGTCTTCAATGGGGGTGAGCAGTTCTTC
.,TRBV10-3,TRBJ2-2,many,CAITGTRTGELFF,TGTGCCATTACCGGGACACGGACCGGGGAGCTGTTTTTT
.,TRBV12-3/TRBV12-4,TRBJ1-5,many,CASPGHFQPQHF,TGTGCCAGCCCGGGACACTTTCAGCCCCAGCATTTT